This T cell receptor (beta chain) was sequenced in a study of siplizumab effects on memory and regulatory T cells. Unstimulated naive, memory, effector memory and TEMRA subsets from a few donor pairs were sequenced. Comment on this clone: No antigen is known for it.

Study-level results: The drug siplizumab significantly decreased the alloreactive sequences that could be traced to unstimulated CD4+ memory cells. Naive T cells, seemingly more diverse than memory cells, seemed major alloresponse contributors. The Treg-derived share of mappable alloreactive CD4+ clones averaged about 69% with siplizumab and around 26% in controls.

Germline CDR1 and CDR2: DFQATT and SNEGSKA (reference sequence). This CDR3 has 11 residues. Deletions cut 5 bases from V and 6 bases from J, with 9 bases between. The table came from immunoSEQ multiplex PCR; TCRdb's copy has only in-frame clones and leaves some out. The sample lists tens of thousands of clones, roughly 90% occurring once. Sequenced sample: naive CD8+ T cells sorted from blood. V is TRBV20-1 and J is TRBJ2-3; no clear D. This TCR derives from a human donor in good health. CDR3 in amino acids: CSARSQDTQYF. The CDR3 DNA reads as TGCAGTGCTCGAAGCCAGGATACGCAGTATTTT.